This T cell receptor beta chain was recorded in a study of blood T cell repertoires in COVID-19. The method was immunoSEQ multiplex PCR; TCRdb's version includes in-frame clones alone and lacks a portion of them. The sample records some 200,000 clones, approximately 86% being singletons. The clonotype originates from a woman in her twenties or thirties who had recovered from COVID-19. The sequenced sample consisted of PBMCs or T cells enriched from blood (not recorded which).

Here the CDR3 DNA reads TGTGCCAGCAGCTTCAGGACAGCGAACACTGAAGCTTTCTTT. Its translation: CASSFRTANTEAFF. This chain links TRBV7-2 with TRBJ1-1; TRBD1 might be the D (6 bases). The V and J ends lost 3 bases and 1 base respectively, with 9 bases between them. The germline V gene encodes CDR1 SGHTA and CDR2 FQGNSA. The CDR3 has 14 residues.